This passage covers 6 T cell receptor beta chains from one sample sequenced in a study of tumor-infiltrating lymphocytes in glioblastoma multiforme. Multiple V-beta primers and a C-beta primer amplified TCRB from RNA. MiXCR, applied by TCRdb to the multiplex PCR reads, yields one record per CDR3 protein. Found here are about 15,000 distinct CDR3 sequences, 60% to 75% of them singletons; the top ten hold more than 30%. What was sequenced was brain tumor tissue. The receptors originated from a male donor with glioblastoma.

The CDR3 coding sequence is TGCGCCAGCAGCAAGGGACAGACTTTCACTGAAGCTTTCTTT. Residues: CASSKGQTFTEAFF. The chain joins TRBV4-1 to TRBJ1-1; TRBD1 aligns across 7 bases. Trimming took 5 bases from V and 4 from J; bases not matched to a gene: 7. The CDR3 runs 14 residues. Germline loops: CDR1 MGHRA, CDR2 YSYEKL.

This clonotype was observed at least ten times. V usage is TRBV5-1 and J usage is TRBJ2-5; possibly TRBD1 for D (5 bases). CDR3 length: 15 residues. V was trimmed by 3 bases and J by 5 bases, leaving 17 bases between them. Germline V gene sequence: CDR1 SGHRS, CDR2 YFSETQ. Here the CDR3 reads CASSSIDSSQETQYF. CDR3 DNA: TGCGCCAGCAGCTCGATCGACAGTTCGCAGGAGACCCAGTACTTC.

As for this clonotype: A clone one base away is much larger, so this may be a read error. The rearrangement uses TRBV11-3 and TRBJ2-2; 8 nucleotides agree with TRBD1. CDR1 and CDR2 from the germline V gene are SGHNT and YENEEA. The CDR3 is made up of 14 amino acids. The CDR3 here is CASSRRQGAGEMFF. CDR3 coding DNA: TGTGCCAGCAGCCGACGCCAGGGGGCCGGGGAGATGTTTTTT.

The chain carries TRBV20-1 and TRBJ2-3; the D gene is possibly TRBD2 (7 bases). This CDR3 is built from 15 residues. The ends were cut back, 4 bases at V and 4 bases at J, with 18 bases in the middle. Germline CDR1 DFQATT, CDR2 SNEGSKA (reference sequence). Here the CDR3 reads CSANRGRGLADTQYF. CDR3 DNA sequence: TGCAGTGCTAATAGGGGGAGGGGATTAGCAGATACGCAGTATTTT.

This clonotype was recorded once. The germline gene is not matched at one end of the junction; a read error may be the cause. The chain recombines TRBV11-2 with TRBJ2-7, with 7 bases matching TRBD1. Germline values: CDR1 SGHAT, CDR2 FQNNGV. CDR3 length: 16 amino acids. Written as DNA, the CDR3 is TGTGCCAGCAGCTGGGACAGCGGAACCTCGACCTACGAGCAGTACTTT. It specifies CASSWDSGTSTYEQYF.

The chain recombines TRBV11-2 with TRBJ2-7; TRBD2 agrees at 12 bases. The CDR3 has 14 amino acids. From germline, CDR1 is SGHAT and CDR2 FQNNGV. Trimming at V came to 7 bases and at J to 5 bases, leaving 6 bases not matched to a gene. In nucleotides, the CDR3 is TGTGCCAGCAACTCACTAGCGGGAGGAGACGAGCAGTACTTC. It specifies CASNSLAGGDEQYF.